Reported below is one T cell receptor beta chain. No antigen is known for it. This record comes from a study of radiation and T cells in renal cell carcinoma. Study outcomes and limitations: Without pretreatment biopsies, baseline tumor clonotype presence was undetermined. Top tumor clonotypes rose in blood 2 weeks post-radiation, then contracted.

After removal of 5 bases from V and 4 bases from J, the junction contained 10 bases not matched to a gene. CDR3 length equals 16 residues. Germline CDR1 and CDR2: MNHEY and SMNVEV (reference sequence). Documented time point: blood 2 weeks post-SBRT. The treatment here: 15 Gy SBRT to primary tumor, nephrectomy 4 weeks later. After SBRT, blood was collected at 2 and 4 weeks, plus baseline. Clones were sequenced by immunoSEQ multiplex PCR, and TCRdb holds only the in-frame ones, with some missing. The sample includes tens of thousands of clones, 75% to 85% seen only once; the top ten take 25% to 35%. The source was blood, collected from a patient whose treatment included radiotherapy and nephrectomy. V gene TRBV27 combines with J gene TRBJ2-1, with 8 bases lining up with TRBD2. The sequence derives from an older woman with renal cell carcinoma. CDR3 bases: TGTGCCAGCAGTCAAAAGGAACTAGCGGTTTACAATGAGCAGTTCTTC. It is translated as CASSQKELAVYNEQFF.